The present entry profiles one TCR beta chain with its context. What it binds is not known. The data are from a study of CD8+ T cells in alopecia areata. General study results and limits: Scalp data also include sequences from resident alphabeta T cells of normal skin.

The germline CDR1 and CDR2 sequences are MDHEN and SYDVKM. The CDR3 extends over 14 amino acids. V was trimmed by 3 bases and J by 4 bases, leaving 12 bases between them. Extraction of RNA preceded its reverse transcription into cDNA, which served as the sequencing template. Profiling relied on immunoSEQ multiplex PCR, and the TCRdb table lists in-frame clones only, not all of them. In the table there are over 100,000 clones, around 56% of which are singletons. Noted treatment: oral pan-JAK inhibitor, 5-10 mg twice daily. Alopecia areata patients provided lesional scalp punch biopsies and peripheral blood, both collected for the study.

This TCR was sampled from a human donor with alopecia areata. The rearrangement uses TRBV28 and TRBJ1-1, with a possible D match to TRBD1 (5 bases). The sample here was CD4+ T cells sorted from blood, taken at week 4, from a patient treated with tofacitinib. CDR3 nucleotide sequence: TGTGCCAGCAGTTTGGTCACGGGGGTCACTGAAGCTTTCTTT. Its protein product is CASSLVTGVTEAFF. The full variable domain, rest sourced from reference TRBV28 and TRBJ1-1, is DVKVTQSSRYLVKRTGEKVFLECVQDMDHENMFWYRQDPGLGLRLIYFSYDVKMKEKGDIPEGYSVSREKKERFSLILESASTNQTSMYLCASSLVTGVTEAFFGQGTRLTVV.